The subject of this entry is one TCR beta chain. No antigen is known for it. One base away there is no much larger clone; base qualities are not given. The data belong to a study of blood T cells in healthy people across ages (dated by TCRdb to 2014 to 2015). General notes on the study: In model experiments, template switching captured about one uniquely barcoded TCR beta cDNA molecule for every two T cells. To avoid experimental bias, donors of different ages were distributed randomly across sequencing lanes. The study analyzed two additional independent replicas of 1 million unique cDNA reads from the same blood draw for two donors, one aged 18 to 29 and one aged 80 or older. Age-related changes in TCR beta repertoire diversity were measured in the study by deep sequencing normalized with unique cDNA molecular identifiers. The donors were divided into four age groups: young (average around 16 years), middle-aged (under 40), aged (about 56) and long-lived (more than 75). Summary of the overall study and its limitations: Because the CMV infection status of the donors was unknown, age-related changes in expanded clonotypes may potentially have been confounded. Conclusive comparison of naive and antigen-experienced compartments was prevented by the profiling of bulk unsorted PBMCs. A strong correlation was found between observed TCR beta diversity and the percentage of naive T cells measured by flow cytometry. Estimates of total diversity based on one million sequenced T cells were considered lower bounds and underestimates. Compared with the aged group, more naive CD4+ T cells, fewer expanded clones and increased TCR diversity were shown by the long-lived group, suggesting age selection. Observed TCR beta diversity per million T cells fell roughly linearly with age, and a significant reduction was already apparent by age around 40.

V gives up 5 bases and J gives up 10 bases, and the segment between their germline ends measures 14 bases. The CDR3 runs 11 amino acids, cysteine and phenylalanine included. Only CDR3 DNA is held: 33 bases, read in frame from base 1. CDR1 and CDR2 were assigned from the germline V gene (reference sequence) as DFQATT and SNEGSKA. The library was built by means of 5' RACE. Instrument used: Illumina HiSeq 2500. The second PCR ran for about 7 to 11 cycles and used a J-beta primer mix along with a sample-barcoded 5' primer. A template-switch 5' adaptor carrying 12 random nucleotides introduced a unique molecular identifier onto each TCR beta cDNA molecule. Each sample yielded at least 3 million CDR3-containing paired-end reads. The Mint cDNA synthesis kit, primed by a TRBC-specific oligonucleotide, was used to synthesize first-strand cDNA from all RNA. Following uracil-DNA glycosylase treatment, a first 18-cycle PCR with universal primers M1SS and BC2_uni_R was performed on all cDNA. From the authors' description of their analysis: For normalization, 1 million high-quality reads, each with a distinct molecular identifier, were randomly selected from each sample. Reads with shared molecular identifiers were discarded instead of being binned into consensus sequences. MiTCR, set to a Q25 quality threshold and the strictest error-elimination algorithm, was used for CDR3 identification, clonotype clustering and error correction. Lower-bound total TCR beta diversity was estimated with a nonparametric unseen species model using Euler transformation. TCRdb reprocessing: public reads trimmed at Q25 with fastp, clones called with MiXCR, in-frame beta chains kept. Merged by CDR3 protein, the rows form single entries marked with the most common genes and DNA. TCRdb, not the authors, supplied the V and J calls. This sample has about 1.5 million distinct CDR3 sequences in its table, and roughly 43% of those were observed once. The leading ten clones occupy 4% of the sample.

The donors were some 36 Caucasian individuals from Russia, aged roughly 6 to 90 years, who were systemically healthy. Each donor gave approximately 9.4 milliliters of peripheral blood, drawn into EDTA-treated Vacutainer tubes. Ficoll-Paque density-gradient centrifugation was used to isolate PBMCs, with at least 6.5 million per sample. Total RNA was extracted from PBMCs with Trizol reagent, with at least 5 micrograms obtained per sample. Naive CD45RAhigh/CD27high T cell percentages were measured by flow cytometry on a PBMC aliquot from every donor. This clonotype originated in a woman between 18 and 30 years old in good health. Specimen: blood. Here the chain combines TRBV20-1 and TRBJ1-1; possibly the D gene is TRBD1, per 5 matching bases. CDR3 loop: CSAPLGGTAFF. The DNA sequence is TGCAGTGCTCCCCTGGGGGGTACAGCTTTCTTT.